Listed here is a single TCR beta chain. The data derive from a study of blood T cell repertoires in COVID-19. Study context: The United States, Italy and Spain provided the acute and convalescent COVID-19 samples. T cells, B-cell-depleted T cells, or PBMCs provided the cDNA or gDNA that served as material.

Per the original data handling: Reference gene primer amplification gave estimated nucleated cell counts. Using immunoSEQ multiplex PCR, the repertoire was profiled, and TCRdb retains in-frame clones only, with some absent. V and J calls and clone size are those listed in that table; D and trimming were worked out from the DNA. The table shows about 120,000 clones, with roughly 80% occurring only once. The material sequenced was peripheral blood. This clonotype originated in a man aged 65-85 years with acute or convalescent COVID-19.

CDR3 protein: CASSLDKGTGELFF. The CDR3 nucleotides read TGCGCCAGCAGCTTGGATAAGGGGACCGGGGAGCTGTTTTTT. The V and J genes are TRBV5-1 and TRBJ2-2; D possibly corresponds to TRBD1 (5 bases). V dropped 0 bases and J dropped 5 bases, with 8 bases sitting between them. CDR3 length: 14 amino acids. From germline, CDR1 is SGHRS and CDR2 YFSETQ.